This entry is about one TCR beta chain. Its target is unknown. Specified treatment: roughly ten-day PBMC culture with coronavirus spike peptide pools or control peptides (ViraFEST assay). Losses at the gene ends were 5 bases for V and 2 bases for J; bases not matched to a gene: 5. The CDR3 runs to 14 residues. The germline gives CDR1 SGHTA, CDR2 FQGTGA. Scientists ran DNA taken from cultured CD4+ T cells through the Oncomine TCR Beta short-read assay for sequencing. The source of extracted genomic DNA was cultured CD4+ T cells. Via MiXCR, TCRdb re-called the PCR reads, giving one row per CDR3 protein. The table has almost 5,500 distinct CDR3 sequences, roughly 77% seen once. This record belongs to a study of vaccination and CD4 T cells after COVID-19. Study at large: For post-vaccine samples, collection took place a median about 70 days after dose two, ranging from 14 to 241.

The receptor was isolated from a human donor who had recovered from COVID-19. The source material was CD4+ T cells from blood, cultured in vitro. The chain combines TRBV7-3 with TRBJ2-7; 8 positions agree with TRBD1. CDR3 loop: CASSEGQGPYEQYF. The CDR3 nucleotides read TGTGCCAGCAGCGAAGGACAGGGTCCCTACGAGCAGTACTTC.